This T cell receptor (beta chain) was sequenced in a study of blood T cell repertoires in COVID-19. Study information: Sources were T cells, B-cell-depleted T cells, or PBMCs; the material itself was cDNA or gDNA.

Participants, about 18 to 90 years old, spanned around 25 US areas. Participants' reported clinical history set cohort assignment. Original analysis: The authors estimated nucleated cell counts from reference gene primer amplification. The repertoire was sequenced with immunoSEQ multiplex PCR; TCRdb's copy has only in-frame clones and lacks some. That table furnishes V, J and clone size, whereas the DNA furnished D and trimming. The sample records under 250,000 clones, under 90% being singletons. Germline-derived CDR1 and CDR2 are MGHRA and YSYEKL. Germline trimming cut 1 base from V and 5 bases from J; bases unmatched to any gene: 1. The CDR3 has 13 residues.

The TCR comes from a woman under 40 with acute COVID-19. The V call is TRBV4-1, the J call TRBJ2-7; TRBD1 agrees at 8 bases. Sequencing was carried out using PBMCs or T cells enriched from blood (not recorded which). The CDR3 sequence: CASSQATGDEQYF. CDR3 sequence (DNA): TGCGCCAGCAGCCAAGCGACAGGGGACGAGCAGTACTTC.